These 26 T cell receptor beta chains were sequenced from one sample in a study of Ad26.COV2.S vaccination and SARS-CoV-2 variants. Sequencing used immunoSEQ multiplex PCR; TCRdb keeps in-frame clones, though not all of them. The sample includes fewer than 900,000 clones, around 89% seen only once; the top ten take about 1.5%. The treatment denotes: roughly 20 received Ad26.COV2.S at low or high dose, single or two shots; 5 received placebo; per-sample allocation not given. Day 63 after the first vaccine or placebo injection was the time point for sampling. The sample in question was peripheral blood, obtained in a trial of Ad26.COV2.S vaccine versus placebo. Receptor source: a person between 18 and 60 years old who received the Ad26.COV2.S COVID-19 vaccine or a placebo.

This chain uses TRBV2 with TRBJ1-3, with D possibly being TRBD1 (6 bases). The V gene's germline CDR1 is SNHLY and CDR2 FYNNEI. Trimming cost V 6 bases and J 0 bases, with 12 bases left between them. The CDR3 extends over 15 amino acids. CDR3 DNA sequence: TGTGCCAGCAGATTGGACAGAATCTCTGGAAACACCATATATTTT. This sequence encodes CASRLDRISGNTIYF.

In this sample, this clone turned up once. V is TRBV18 and J is TRBJ1-4; no definite D call. V was shortened by 2 bases and J by 0 bases, with 7 bases between the two germline ends. This CDR3 contains 15 residues. Germline V gene lookup returns CDR1 KGHSH and CDR2 LQKENI. Here the CDR3 DNA reads TGTGCCAGCTCACCAACACGGTCAACTAATGAAAAACTGTTTTTT. Protein product: CASSPTRSTNEKLFF.

The chain combines TRBV5-8 with TRBJ2-7; D call uncertain. Germline-derived CDR1 and CDR2 are SGHTS and YDEGEE. CDR3 length: 12 amino acids. The ends were cut back, 2 bases at V and 4 bases at J, with 7 bases in the middle. The CDR3 loop reads CASSFDGYEQYF. Here the CDR3 DNA reads TGTGCCAGCAGCTTTGATGGGTACGAGCAGTACTTC.

The rearrangement uses TRBV7-9 and TRBJ2-7; D unclear. Germline V CDR1 and CDR2: SEHNR, FQNEAQ (reference sequence). The CDR3 is made up of 15 amino acids. The V end lost 1 base, the J end lost 2 bases, and 12 bases lay between the germline ends. The CDR3 bases are TGTGCCAGCAGCTTAGTCGGCCGCGACGCCTACGAGCAGTACTTC. It is translated as CASSLVGRDAYEQYF.

This sequence joins TRBV5-1 and TRBJ1-1; D is possibly TRBD1 (6 bases). Germline V gene data show CDR1 as SGHRS and CDR2 as YFSETQ. The CDR3 loop spans 14 amino acids. V was clipped by 2 bases and J by 2 bases, with 10 bases between them. This chain's CDR3 is CASSFGQTNTEAFF. The CDR3 DNA is TGCGCCAGCAGCTTTGGACAGACAAACACTGAAGCTTTCTTT.

The gene calls are TRBV15 and TRBJ2-7; D uncertain. CDR1 is LNHNV and CDR2 is YYDKDF in the germline V gene (reference sequence). Trimming took off 0 bases at V and 4 bases at J, with 7 bases between the two ends. The length of the CDR3 is 13 residues. The CDR3 sequence is CATSRDIEYEQYF. The CDR3 coding sequence is TGTGCCACCAGCAGAGATATAGAATACGAGCAGTACTTC.

In its sample, this clone was seen a few times. CDR3 residues: CATTLGQGAQETQYF. In nucleotides, the CDR3 is TGTGCCACCACCCTTGGACAGGGTGCCCAAGAGACCCAGTACTTC. The chain recombines TRBV15 with TRBJ2-5, with 8 bases that match TRBD1. Trimming at V came to 7 bases and at J to 1 base, leaving 8 bases not matched to a gene. The germline V gene has CDR1 LNHNV and CDR2 YYDKDF (reference sequence). CDR3 size: 15 residues. Using reference TRBV15 and TRBJ2-5 for the parts outside the CDR3, the full variable domain is DAMVIQNPRYQVTQFGKPVTLSCSQTLNHNVMYWYQQKSSQAPKLLFHYYDKDFNNEADTPDNFQSRRPNTSFCFLDIRSPGLGDTAMYLCATTLGQGAQETQYFGPGTRLLVL.

J is TRBJ2-3 and V is TRBV23-1; tentative D call: TRBD2 (5 bases). TRBV23-1 is marked as an open reading frame, function uncertain. Trimming removed 9 bases from V and 1 base from J, with 14 bases in between. This CDR3 region has 14 residues. Written as DNA, the CDR3 is TGCGCCAGTTCGAGCGGATCGGGCACAGATACGCAGTATTTT. This translates into CASSSGSGTDTQYF.

The chain carries TRBV9 and TRBJ2-2; TRBD1 aligns across 7 bases. The CDR3 covers 16 residues. Germline-derived CDR1 and CDR2 are SGDLS and YYNGEE. V was clipped by 0 bases and J by 1 base; unmatched bases: 3. CDR3 nucleotides: TGTGCCAGCAGCGTAGGAGGGGGCCTGAACACCGGGGAGCTGTTTTTT. This sequence encodes CASSVGGGLNTGELFF.

The chain is built from TRBV7-2 and TRBJ2-1, with 11 bases fitting TRBD2. Germline lookup yields CDR1 SGHTA and CDR2 FQGNSA. J lost 2 bases, V lost 4 bases, and 4 bases had no gene match. The CDR3 is 16 residues long. The CDR3 is CASSSGTSGAYNEQFF. Written as DNA, the CDR3 is TGTGCCAGCAGCTCGGGGACTAGCGGAGCCTACAATGAGCAGTTCTTC. The entire variable domain, with the rest obtained from reference TRBV7-2 and TRBJ2-1, is as follows: GAGVSQSPSNKVTEKGKDVELRCDPISGHTALYWYRQSLGQGLEFLIYFQGNSAPDKSGLPSDRFSAERTGGSVSTLTIQRTQQEDSAVYLCASSSGTSGAYNEQFFGPGTRLTVL.

This clone was found once. This chain joins TRBV30 and TRBJ1-2, with D perhaps matching TRBD1 (5 bases). Germline V gene sequence: CDR1 GTSNPN, CDR2 SVGIG (reference sequence). Trimming cost V 0 bases and J 4 bases, with 18 bases left between them. This CDR3 region has 16 residues. For the CDR3, the DNA is TGTGCCTGGAGTGTATCGCGAGGGGTTCCCATCTATGGCTACACCTTC. Residues: CAWSVSRGVPIYGYTF.

The J gene is TRBJ2-2, the V gene TRBV5-5; D remains unclear. Looked up from germline, CDR1 is SGHKS and CDR2 is YYEKEE (reference sequence). The V end lost 2 bases, the J end lost 4 bases, and 9 bases lay between the germline ends. CDR3 length: 14 residues. CDR3 protein: CASSLMTLTGELFF. The DNA for the CDR3 is TGTGCCAGCAGCTTAATGACCCTCACCGGGGAGCTGTTTTTT.

J is TRBJ2-3 and V is TRBV3-1 (or the pseudogene TRBV3-2); tentative D call: TRBD2 (6 bases). V dropped 3 bases and J dropped 6 bases, with 10 bases sitting between them. This CDR3 has 13 amino acids. The germline V gene has CDR1 LGHDT and CDR2 YNNKEL (reference sequence). The chain's CDR3 is CASSQVGGDTQYF. The CDR3 bases are TGTGCCAGCAGCCAGGTTGGGGGGGATACGCAGTATTTT.

The chain recombines TRBV19 with TRBJ1-5; TRBD1 is a possible D gene (5 bases). The CDR3 runs to 15 residues. CDR1 LNHDA and CDR2 SQIVND come from the germline V gene (reference sequence). V was pared by 6 bases and J by 3 bases, with 15 bases between. CDR3 protein: CASRHVGPVNQPQHF. The DNA for the CDR3 is TGTGCCAGTAGGCACGTGGGGCCGGTCAATCAGCCCCAGCATTTT.

The V call is TRBV5-6, the J call TRBJ1-1; no definite D call. Trimming removed 1 base from V and 0 bases from J, with 10 bases in between. CDR3 length: 15 amino acids. Germline loops: CDR1 SGHDT, CDR2 YYEEEE. CDR3 in amino acids: CASSLLGNLNTEAFF. CDR3 bases: TGTGCCAGCAGCTTGTTGGGGAACCTGAACACTGAAGCTTTCTTT.

This chain connects TRBV6-2 or TRBV6-3 to TRBJ1-5; 9 positions match TRBD1. The germline CDR1 and CDR2 sequences are MNHEY and SVGEGT. With 5 bases clipped from V and 1 base from J, the junction kept 18 bases outside the gene matches. The CDR3 is made up of 20 amino acids. In DNA, the CDR3 is TGTGCCAGCAGTCCATCCGGGACAGGGCTTCCATTGGGGAGCAATCAGCCCCAGCATTTT. This codes for CASSPSGTGLPLGSNQPQHF.

The chain links TRBV5-1 to TRBJ1-6; 8 bases match TRBD1. This CDR3 is built from 15 residues. V dropped 0 bases and J dropped 9; count of bases not matched to a gene: 5. Germline values: CDR1 SGHRS, CDR2 YFSETQ. The chain's CDR3 is CASSLGQGAGSPLHF. The CDR3 DNA follows: TGCGCCAGCAGCTTGGGCCAGGGGGCAGGTTCACCCCTCCACTTT.

This clone has a handful of counts. The chain links TRBV5-1 to TRBJ2-5, with a tentative D call TRBD2 (7 bases). Looked up from germline, CDR1 is SGHRS and CDR2 is YFSETQ. This CDR3 has 14 amino acids. The V gene lost 6 bases and the J gene lost 5 bases, with 17 bases spanning the gap. The CDR3 protein is CASKEGGGRETQYF. CDR3 coding DNA: TGCGCCAGCAAGGAGGGGGGGGGCCGGGAGACCCAGTACTTC. Full variable domain (outside the CDR3, taken from reference TRBV5-1 and TRBJ2-5): KAGVTQTPRYLIKTRGQQVTLSCSPISGHRSVSWYQQTPGQGLQFLFEYFSETQRNKGNFPGRFSGRQFSNSRSEMNVSTLELGDSALYLCASKEGGGRETQYFGPGTRLLVL.

The rearrangement joins TRBV6-1 to TRBJ1-3; D remains unclear. There are 11 residues in the CDR3. The V gene's germline CDR1 is MNHNS and CDR2 SASEGT. V was pared by 2 bases and J by 9 bases, with 5 bases between. The CDR3 loop reads CASSERSTIYF. The CDR3 DNA reads TGTGCCAGCAGTGAAAGGAGCACCATATATTTT.

The V and J genes are TRBV6-5 and TRBJ1-4; D remains unclear. Per the germline V gene, CDR1 is MNHEY and CDR2 is SVGAGI. CDR3 length equals 12 residues. The V gene lost 8 bases and the J gene lost 8 bases, with 12 bases spanning the gap. CDR3 region: CASRVSWEKLFF. The CDR3 DNA follows: TGTGCCAGCCGGGTAAGCTGGGAAAAACTGTTTTTT.

The chain employs TRBV6-5 and TRBJ2-7; D gene ambiguous. V was trimmed by 6 bases and J by 5 bases, leaving 14 bases between them. From germline, CDR1 is MNHEY and CDR2 SVGAGI. The CDR3 spans 13 residues. CDR3 sequence reads: CASRGFSKNEQYF. In nucleotides, the CDR3 is TGTGCCAGCAGGGGTTTTAGCAAAAACGAGCAGTACTTC.

J is TRBJ1-5 and V is TRBV25-1; 9 bases match TRBD1. Per the germline V gene, CDR1 is MGHDK and CDR2 is SYGVNS. V was clipped by 9 bases and J by 4 bases; unmatched bases: 10. This CDR3 has 15 residues. CDR3: CARVKGQGYNQPQHF. In DNA, the CDR3 is TGTGCCAGGGTAAAAGGACAGGGGTATAATCAGCCCCAGCATTTT. Full variable domain (outside the CDR3, taken from reference TRBV25-1 and TRBJ1-5): EADIYQTPRYLVIGTGKKITLECSQTMGHDKMYWYQQDPGMELHLIHYSYGVNSTEKGDLSSESTVSRIRTEHFPLTLESARPSHTSQYLCARVKGQGYNQPQHFGDGTRLSIL.

This sequence joins TRBV13 and TRBJ2-6; maybe TRBD2 (6 bases). CDR3 length: 17 amino acids. Trimming shortened V by 5 bases and J by 0 bases, and 14 bases separated the two germline ends. Germline CDR1 reads PRHDT; CDR2 reads FYEKMQ (reference sequence). CDR3 region: CASSPRRASSGANVLTF. CDR3 bases: TGTGCCAGCAGCCCCCGGAGGGCATCCTCTGGGGCCAACGTCCTGACTTTC. Full variable domain (outside the CDR3, taken from reference TRBV13 and TRBJ2-6): AAGVIQSPRHLIKEKRETATLKCYPIPRHDTVYWYQQGPGQDPQFLISFYEKMQSDKGSIPDRFSAQQFSDYHSELNMSSLELGDSALYFCASSPRRASSGANVLTFGAGSRLTVL.

The rearrangement uses TRBV24-1 and TRBJ2-5; D ambiguous. This CDR3 is built from 12 residues. The V gene lost 4 bases and the J gene lost 4 bases, with 6 bases spanning the gap. Per the germline V gene, CDR1 is KGHDR and CDR2 is SFDVKD. The DNA for the CDR3 is TGTGCCACCAGTGAGTGGGGAGAGACCCAGTACTTC. Translation: CATSEWGETQYF.

This chain links TRBV18 with TRBJ2-7; D tentatively reads TRBD1 or TRBD2 (5 bases each). The CDR3 length is 18 residues. Deletions cut 2 bases from V and 2 bases from J, with 22 bases between. Germline-derived CDR1 and CDR2 are KGHSH and LQKENI. CDR3 protein: CASSPGFKGSNGAYEQYF. CDR3 bases: TGTGCCAGCTCACCAGGCTTCAAGGGGTCAAACGGGGCCTACGAGCAGTACTTC.

The chain uses TRBV5-1 and TRBJ2-1, with TRBD2 matching over 8 bases. The CDR3 has 15 residues. Germline CDR1 and CDR2: SGHRS and YFSETQ. V gave up 1 base and J gave up 3 bases; unmatched junction bases: 3. CDR3 protein: CASSLITSGYNEQFF. DNA of the CDR3: TGCGCCAGCAGCTTGATAACTAGCGGCTACAATGAGCAGTTCTTC.